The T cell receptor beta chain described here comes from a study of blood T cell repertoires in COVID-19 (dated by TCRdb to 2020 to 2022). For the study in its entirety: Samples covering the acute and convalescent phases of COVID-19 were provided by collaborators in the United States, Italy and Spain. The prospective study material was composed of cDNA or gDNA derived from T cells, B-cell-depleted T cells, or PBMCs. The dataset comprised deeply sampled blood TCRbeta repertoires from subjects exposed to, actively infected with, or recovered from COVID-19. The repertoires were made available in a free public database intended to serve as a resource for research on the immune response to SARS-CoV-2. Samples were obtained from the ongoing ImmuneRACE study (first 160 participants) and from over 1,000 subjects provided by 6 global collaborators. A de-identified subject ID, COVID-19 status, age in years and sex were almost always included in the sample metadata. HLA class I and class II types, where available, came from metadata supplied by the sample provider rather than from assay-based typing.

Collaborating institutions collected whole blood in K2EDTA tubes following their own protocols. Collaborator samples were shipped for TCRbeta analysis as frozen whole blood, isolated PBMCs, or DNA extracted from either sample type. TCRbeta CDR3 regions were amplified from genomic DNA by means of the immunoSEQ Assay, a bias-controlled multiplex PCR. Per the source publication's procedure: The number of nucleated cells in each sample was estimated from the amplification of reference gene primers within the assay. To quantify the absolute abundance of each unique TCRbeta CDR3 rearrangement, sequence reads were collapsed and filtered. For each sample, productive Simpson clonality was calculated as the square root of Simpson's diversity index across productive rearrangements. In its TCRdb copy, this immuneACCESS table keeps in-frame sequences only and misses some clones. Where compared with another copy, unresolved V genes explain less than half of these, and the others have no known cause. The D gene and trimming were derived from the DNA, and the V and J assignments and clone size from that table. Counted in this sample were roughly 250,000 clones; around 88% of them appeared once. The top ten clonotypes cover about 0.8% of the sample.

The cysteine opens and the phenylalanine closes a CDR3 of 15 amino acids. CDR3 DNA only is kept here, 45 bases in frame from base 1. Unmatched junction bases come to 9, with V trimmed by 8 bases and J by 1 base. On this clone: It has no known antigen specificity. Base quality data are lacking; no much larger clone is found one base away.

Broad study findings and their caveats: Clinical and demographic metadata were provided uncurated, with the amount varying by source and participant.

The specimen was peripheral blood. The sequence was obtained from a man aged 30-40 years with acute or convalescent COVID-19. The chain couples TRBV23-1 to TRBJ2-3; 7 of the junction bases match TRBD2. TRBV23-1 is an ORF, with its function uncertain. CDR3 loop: CASRKTSGGTDTQYF. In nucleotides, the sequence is TGCGCCAGCCGCAAAACCAGCGGGGGCACAGATACGCAGTATTTT.